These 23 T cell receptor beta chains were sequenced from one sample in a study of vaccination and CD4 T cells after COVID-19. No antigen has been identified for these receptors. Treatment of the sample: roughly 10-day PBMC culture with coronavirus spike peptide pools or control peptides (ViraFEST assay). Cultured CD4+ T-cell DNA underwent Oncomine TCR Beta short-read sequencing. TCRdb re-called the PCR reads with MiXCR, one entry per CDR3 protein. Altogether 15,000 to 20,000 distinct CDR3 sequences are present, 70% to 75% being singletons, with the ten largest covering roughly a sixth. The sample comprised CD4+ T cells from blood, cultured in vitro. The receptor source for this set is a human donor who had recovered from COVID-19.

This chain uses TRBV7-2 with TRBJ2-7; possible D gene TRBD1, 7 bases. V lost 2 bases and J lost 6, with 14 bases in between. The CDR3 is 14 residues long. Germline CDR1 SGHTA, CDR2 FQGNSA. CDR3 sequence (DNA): TGTGCCAGCAGCTTACATAGACAGGGAGGCGAGCAGTACTTC. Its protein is CASSLHRQGGEQYF.

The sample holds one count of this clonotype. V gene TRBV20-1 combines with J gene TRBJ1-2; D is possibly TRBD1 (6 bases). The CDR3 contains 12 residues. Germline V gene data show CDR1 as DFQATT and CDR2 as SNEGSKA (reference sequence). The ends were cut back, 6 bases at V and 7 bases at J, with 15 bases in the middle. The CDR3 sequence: CSAIEGVSGYTF. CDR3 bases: TGCAGTGCCATTGAGGGGGTGAGTGGCTACACCTTC.

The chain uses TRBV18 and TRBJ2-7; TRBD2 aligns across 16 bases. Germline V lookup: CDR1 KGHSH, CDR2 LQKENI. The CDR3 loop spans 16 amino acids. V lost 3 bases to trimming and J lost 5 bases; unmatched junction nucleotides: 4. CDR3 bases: TGTGCCAGCTCACCGGGACTAGCGGGAGGGCCGCACGAGCAGTACTTC. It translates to CASSPGLAGGPHEQYF. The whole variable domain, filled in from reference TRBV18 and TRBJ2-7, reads NAGVMQNPRHLVRRRGQEARLRCSPMKGHSHVYWYRQLPEEGLKFMVYLQKENIIDESGMPKERFSAEFPKEGPSILRIQQVVRGDSAAYFCASSPGLAGGPHEQYFGPGTRLTVT.

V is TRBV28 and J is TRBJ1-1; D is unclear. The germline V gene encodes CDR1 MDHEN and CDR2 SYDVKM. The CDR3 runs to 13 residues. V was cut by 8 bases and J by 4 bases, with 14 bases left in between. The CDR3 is CASQREAITEAFF. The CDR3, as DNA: TGTGCCAGCCAAAGGGAGGCGATCACTGAAGCTTTCTTT.

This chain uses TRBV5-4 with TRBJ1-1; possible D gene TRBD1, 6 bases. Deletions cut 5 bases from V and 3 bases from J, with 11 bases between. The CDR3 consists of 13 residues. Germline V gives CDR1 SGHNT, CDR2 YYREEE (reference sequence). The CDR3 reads CASSKGDYTEAFF. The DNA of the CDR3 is TGTGCCAGCAGTAAGGGGGACTACACTGAAGCTTTCTTT.

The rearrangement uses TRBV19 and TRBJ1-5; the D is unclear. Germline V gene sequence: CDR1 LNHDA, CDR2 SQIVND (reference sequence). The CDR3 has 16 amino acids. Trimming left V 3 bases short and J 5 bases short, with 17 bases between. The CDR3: CASSMNGREGDQPQHF. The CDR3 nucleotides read TGTGCCAGTAGTATGAATGGGAGGGAGGGAGATCAGCCCCAGCATTTT.

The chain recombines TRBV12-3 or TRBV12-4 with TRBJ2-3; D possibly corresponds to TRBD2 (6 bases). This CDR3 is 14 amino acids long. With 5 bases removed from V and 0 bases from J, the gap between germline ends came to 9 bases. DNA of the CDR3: TGTGCCAGCAGTAGCGGGCTGAGCACAGATACGCAGTATTTT. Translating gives CASSSGLSTDTQYF.

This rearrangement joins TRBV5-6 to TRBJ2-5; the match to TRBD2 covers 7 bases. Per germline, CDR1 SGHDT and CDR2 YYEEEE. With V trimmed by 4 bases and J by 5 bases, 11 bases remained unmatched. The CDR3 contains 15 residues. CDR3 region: CASSLKRGQVETQYF. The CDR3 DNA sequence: TGTGCCAGCAGCCTTAAGCGGGGCCAGGTCGAGACCCAGTACTTC.

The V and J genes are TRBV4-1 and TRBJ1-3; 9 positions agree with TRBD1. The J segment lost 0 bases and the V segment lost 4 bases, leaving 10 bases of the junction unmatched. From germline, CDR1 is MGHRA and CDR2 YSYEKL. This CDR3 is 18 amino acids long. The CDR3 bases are TGCGCCAGCAGCCTCGGACAGGGGACCGTCATCTCTGGAAACACCATATATTTT. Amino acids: CASSLGQGTVISGNTIYF.

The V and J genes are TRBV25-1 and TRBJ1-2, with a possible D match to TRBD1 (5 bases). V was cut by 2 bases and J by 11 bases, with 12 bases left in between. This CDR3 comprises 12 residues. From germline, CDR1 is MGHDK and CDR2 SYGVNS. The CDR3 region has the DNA TGTGCCAGCAGTGAAACGACAGTAGGGTACACCTTC. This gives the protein CASSETTVGYTF.

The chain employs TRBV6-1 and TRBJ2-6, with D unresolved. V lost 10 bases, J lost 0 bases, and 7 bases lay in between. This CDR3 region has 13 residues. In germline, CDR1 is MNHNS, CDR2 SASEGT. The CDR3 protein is CATFSSGANVLTF. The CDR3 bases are TGTGCCACCTTCAGCTCTGGGGCCAACGTCCTGACTTTC.

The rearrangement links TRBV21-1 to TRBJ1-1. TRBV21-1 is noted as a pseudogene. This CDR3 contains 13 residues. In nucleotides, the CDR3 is TGTGCCAGCAGCAAAGAGGAGGGCACTGAAGCTTTCTTT. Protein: CASSKEEGTEAFF.

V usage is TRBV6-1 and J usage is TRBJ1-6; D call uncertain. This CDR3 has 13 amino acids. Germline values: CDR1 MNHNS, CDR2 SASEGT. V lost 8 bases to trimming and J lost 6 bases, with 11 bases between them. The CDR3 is CASLIEGNSPLHF. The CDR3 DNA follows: TGTGCCAGCCTCATTGAGGGTAATTCACCCCTCCACTTT.

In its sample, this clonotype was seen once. CDR3 residues: CASSGTTTDTQYF. The CDR3 DNA reads as TGCGCCAGCAGTGGGACCACCACAGATACGCAGTATTTT. The rearrangement uses TRBV10-1 and TRBJ2-3; D gene ambiguous. Trimming stripped 4 bases from V and 2 bases from J, with 7 bases between. The CDR3 sequence is 13 residues long. Germline V lookup: CDR1 WNHNN, CDR2 SYGVQD (reference sequence).

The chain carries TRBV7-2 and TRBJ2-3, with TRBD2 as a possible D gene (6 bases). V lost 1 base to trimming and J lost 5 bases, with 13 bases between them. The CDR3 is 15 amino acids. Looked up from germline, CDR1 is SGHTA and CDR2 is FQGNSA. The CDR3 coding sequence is TGTGCCAGCAGCTTAGGGGGGGTTCGGGTAGATACGCAGTATTTT. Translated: CASSLGGVRVDTQYF. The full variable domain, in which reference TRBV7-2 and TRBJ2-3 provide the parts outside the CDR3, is GAGVSQSPSNKVTEKGKDVELRCDPISGHTALYWYRQSLGQGLEFLIYFQGNSAPDKSGLPSDRFSAERTGGSVSTLTIQRTQQEDSAVYLCASSLGGVRVDTQYFGPGTRLTVL.

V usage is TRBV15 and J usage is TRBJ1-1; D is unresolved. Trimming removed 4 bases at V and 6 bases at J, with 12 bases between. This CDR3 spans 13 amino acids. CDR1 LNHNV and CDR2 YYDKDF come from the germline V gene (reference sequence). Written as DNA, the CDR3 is TGTGCCACCAGCATCAACAGCGACGCTGAAGCTTTCTTT. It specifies CATSINSDAEAFF.

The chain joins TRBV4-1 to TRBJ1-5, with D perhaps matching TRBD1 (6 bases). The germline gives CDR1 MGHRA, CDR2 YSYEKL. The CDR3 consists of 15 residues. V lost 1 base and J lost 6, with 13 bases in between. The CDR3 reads CASSQAGGGGQPQHF. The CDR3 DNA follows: TGCGCCAGCAGCCAAGCGGGGGGCGGGGGTCAGCCCCAGCATTTT.

The CDR3 spells CASRTQGYEKLFF. CDR3 DNA sequence: TGTGCCAGCAGGACTCAGGGTTACGAAAAACTGTTTTTT. This chain uses TRBV28 with TRBJ1-4, with D possibly TRBD1 on 5 matching bases. Per the germline V gene, CDR1 is MDHEN and CDR2 is SYDVKM. Trimming removed 6 bases at V and 8 bases at J, with 13 bases between. The CDR3 is 13 residues long.

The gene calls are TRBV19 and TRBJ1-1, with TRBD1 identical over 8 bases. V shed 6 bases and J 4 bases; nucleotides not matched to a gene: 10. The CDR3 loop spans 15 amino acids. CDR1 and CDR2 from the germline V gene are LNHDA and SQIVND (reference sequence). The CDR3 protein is CASRRFGQGSTEAFF. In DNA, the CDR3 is TGTGCCAGTAGACGATTTGGACAGGGAAGCACTGAAGCTTTCTTT.

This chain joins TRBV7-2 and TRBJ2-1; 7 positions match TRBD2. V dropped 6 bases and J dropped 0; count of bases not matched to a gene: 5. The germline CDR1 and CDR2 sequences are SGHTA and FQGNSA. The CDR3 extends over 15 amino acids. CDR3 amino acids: CASSSGTNSYNEQFF. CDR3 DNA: TGTGCCAGCAGTTCCGGGACTAACTCCTACAATGAGCAGTTCTTC. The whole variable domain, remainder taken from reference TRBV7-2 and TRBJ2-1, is GAGVSQSPSNKVTEKGKDVELRCDPISGHTALYWYRQSLGQGLEFLIYFQGNSAPDKSGLPSDRFSAERTGGSVSTLTIQRTQQEDSAVYLCASSSGTNSYNEQFFGPGTRLTVL.

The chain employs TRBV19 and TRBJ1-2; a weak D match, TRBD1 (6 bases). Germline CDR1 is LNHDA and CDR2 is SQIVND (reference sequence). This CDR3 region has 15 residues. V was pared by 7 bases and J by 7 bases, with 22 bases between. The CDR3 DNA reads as TGTGCCAGTATGCCCTCCGGGACAAAAAGGCTTGGCTACACCTTC. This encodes CASMPSGTKRLGYTF.

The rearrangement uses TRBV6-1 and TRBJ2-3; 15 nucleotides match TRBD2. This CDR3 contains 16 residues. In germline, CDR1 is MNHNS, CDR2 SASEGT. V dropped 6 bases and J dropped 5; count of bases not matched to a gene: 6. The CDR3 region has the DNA TGTGCCAGCAGAGGACTAGCGGGGGGGCTCAGAGATACGCAGTATTTT. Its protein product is CASRGLAGGLRDTQYF.

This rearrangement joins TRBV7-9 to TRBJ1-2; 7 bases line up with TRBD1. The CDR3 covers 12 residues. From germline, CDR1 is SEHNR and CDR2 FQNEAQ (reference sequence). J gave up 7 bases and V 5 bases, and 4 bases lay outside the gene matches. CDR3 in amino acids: CASSPTGVGYTF. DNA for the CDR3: TGTGCCAGCAGCCCTACAGGGGTTGGCTACACCTTC.